Below, 22 T cell receptor beta chains from the same sample are listed, as sequenced in a study of response to subunit inactivated influenza vaccine (dated by TCRdb to the late 2010s). The library was prepared using RT-PCR. TCRdb shows the sequencer as Illumina HiSeq 2500. In-frame beta chains were kept once TCRdb had trimmed the public reads at Q25 with fastp and called clones with MiXCR. Here each entry gathers all rows of one CDR3 protein and keeps the most common genes and DNA. The table for this sample lists around 790,000 distinct CDR3 sequences; 21% of them were counted only once. Clones ranked in the top ten supply 10% of the sample. Sequenced here: PBMCs from blood, sampled about 5 days after vaccination. These receptors were taken from a man aged 50-59 years who received an inactivated influenza vaccine. Donor details come from another sample of the same person, matched by shared clones.

The chain employs TRBV20-1 and TRBJ2-3, with 8 bases matching TRBD1. The CDR3 has 14 residues. Germline trimming cut 4 bases from V and 3 bases from J; bases unmatched to any gene: 6. Germline CDR1 DFQATT, CDR2 SNEGSKA (reference sequence). The CDR3 DNA sequence: TGCAGTGCTAAAGGACAGGGTAGGACAGATACGCAGTATTTT. It is translated as CSAKGQGRTDTQYF.

This clonotype was seen a handful of times. The chain combines TRBV4-1 with TRBJ2-3; 8 positions agree with TRBD2. CDR3 length equals 14 residues. Trimming took 0 bases from V and 6 from J; bases not matched to a gene: 2. Germline CDR1 and CDR2: MGHRA and YSYEKL. CDR3: CASSQDPSGDTQYF. The DNA for the CDR3 is TGCGCCAGCAGCCAAGATCCTAGCGGGGATACGCAGTATTTT.

This clonotype was recorded a few times. The chain joins TRBV12-3 or TRBV12-4 to TRBJ2-5, with TRBD1 identical over 11 bases. Losses at the gene ends were 6 bases for V and 5 bases for J; bases not matched to a gene: 2. The CDR3 spans 13 residues. The CDR3 region is CASRRDRGETQYF. DNA for the CDR3: TGTGCCAGCAGGCGGGACAGGGGGGAGACCCAGTACTTC.

The rearrangement uses TRBV9 and TRBJ2-5, with D hard to call. The CDR3 totals 17 residues. Germline CDR1 reads SGDLS; CDR2 reads YYNGEE. Trimming took 0 bases from V and 0 from J, leaving 15 bases between them. The CDR3 sequence is CASSVAPTNGDQETQYF. CDR3 bases: TGTGCCAGCAGCGTAGCCCCGACGAATGGGGACCAAGAGACCCAGTACTTC.

There are many counts of this clonotype. This rearrangement joins TRBV4-1 to TRBJ2-7; TRBD2 aligns across 7 bases. Germline values: CDR1 MGHRA, CDR2 YSYEKL. This CDR3 is built from 15 residues. The ends lost 0 bases at V and 2 bases at J; junction bases unmatched: 4. CDR3 in DNA: TGCGCCAGCAGCCAAGATGATGGGGGGGCCTACGAGCAGTACTTC. Protein sequence: CASSQDDGGAYEQYF.

This clonotype was seen a few times. The chain employs TRBV5-1 and TRBJ2-2; D might be TRBD2 (7 bases). The germline V gene has CDR1 SGHRS and CDR2 YFSETQ. The CDR3 consists of 16 residues. V lost 3 bases to trimming and J lost 2 bases, with 14 bases between them. CDR3 coding DNA: TGCGCCAGCAGCTGGGGGGGCGGAGTAAACACCGGGGAGCTGTTTTTT. Translating it yields CASSWGGGVNTGELFF.

In this sample, this clonotype turned up a few times. The chain has TRBV12-3 or TRBV12-4 and TRBJ1-5; D call uncertain. The CDR3 length is 14 residues. With 7 bases removed from V and 3 bases from J, the gap between germline ends came to 13 bases. The CDR3: CASTLGRFNQPQHF. In DNA, the CDR3 is TGTGCCAGCACCCTAGGACGGTTCAATCAGCCCCAGCATTTT.

The J gene is TRBJ2-7, the V gene TRBV29-1; TRBD2 might be the D (5 bases). CDR3 length: 13 amino acids. In germline, CDR1 is SQVTM, CDR2 ANQGSEA. Trimming cost V 4 bases and J 3 bases, with 13 bases left between them. The CDR3 DNA follows: TGCAGCGTTGTGCCTAGCATCGGCTACGAGCAGTACTTC. This translates into CSVVPSIGYEQYF.

This sequence joins TRBV18 and TRBJ2-5; D ambiguous. Germline V lookup: CDR1 KGHSH, CDR2 LQKENI. Trimming removed 1 base at V and 1 base at J, with 4 bases between. The CDR3 extends over 13 amino acids. The CDR3 DNA sequence: TGTGCCAGCTCACCACAGGTCCAAGAGACCCAGTACTTC. Its translation: CASSPQVQETQYF.

This clonotype was seen a handful of times. The chain links TRBV12-3 or TRBV12-4 to TRBJ2-7; TRBD1 matches 8 bases. The CDR3 totals 13 residues. Trimming at V came to 7 bases and at J to 2 bases, leaving 4 bases not matched to a gene. In nucleotides, the CDR3 is TGTGCCAGCACCCCGGGACAGGCCTACGAGCAGTACTTC. Translated, it gives CASTPGQAYEQYF.

This clonotype was seen a handful of times. V gene TRBV2 combines with J gene TRBJ2-1; D perhaps matches TRBD1 (5 bases). From germline, CDR1 is SNHLY and CDR2 FYNNEI. CDR3 length: 15 amino acids. V was cut by 8 bases and J by 1 base, with 15 bases left in between. The CDR3 region has the DNA TGTGCCAGCGAAGGGGTTCGAAGGTCCTACAATGAGCAGTTCTTC. Protein: CASEGVRRSYNEQFF.

Concerning this clonotype: The junction departs from the called germline gene at one end, perhaps through a read error. The genes are TRBV5-1 and TRBJ2-2; D unclear. CDR3 size: 14 residues. Germline CDR1 SGHRS, CDR2 YFSETQ. The CDR3 nucleotides are TGCGTCAGCAGCACCGACCGGGCCGCCGGGGAGCTGTTTTTT. Its protein product is CVSSTDRAAGELFF.

The chain employs TRBV28 and TRBJ2-2; D remains unclear. This CDR3 is 15 amino acids long. The V gene's germline CDR1 is MDHEN and CDR2 SYDVKM. V lost 2 bases, J lost 7 bases, and 14 bases lay in between. CDR3 nucleotides: TGTGCCAGCAGTTTAGCCCCGGCTGGACGCGGGGAGCTGTTTTTT. This codes for CASSLAPAGRGELFF.

The J gene is TRBJ2-3, the V gene TRBV12-3 or TRBV12-4; 10 nucleotides line up with TRBD1. This CDR3 has 15 residues. V lost 5 bases to trimming and J lost 4 bases; unmatched junction nucleotides: 6. The CDR3 region is CASSQGTGVSDTQYF. The CDR3 coding sequence is TGTGCCAGCAGTCAGGGGACAGGGGTATCAGATACGCAGTATTTT.

The chain combines TRBV6-1 with TRBJ1-2; 8 nucleotides agree with TRBD1. V trimming: 2 bases; J trimming: 8 bases; junction bases outside the gene matches: 7. The CDR3 has 14 residues. The germline V gene has CDR1 MNHNS and CDR2 SASEGT. CDR3 residues: CASSEMRQGFGYTF. The CDR3 DNA sequence: TGTGCCAGCAGTGAAATGAGACAGGGGTTCGGCTACACCTTC.

This clonotype was observed a few times. The V gene is TRBV12-3 or TRBV12-4, the J gene TRBJ1-1; D gene uncertain. V lost 6 bases and J lost 1, with 12 bases in between. CDR3 length: 14 residues. The CDR3 region has the DNA TGTGCCAGCAGCCCTTCGTCTTCGAACACTGAAGCTTTCTTT. Protein: CASSPSSSNTEAFF.

In this sample, this clonotype turned up a few times. J is TRBJ2-1 and V is TRBV6-2 or TRBV6-3; D possibly corresponds to TRBD2 (6 bases). This CDR3 region has 17 residues. Trimming removed 6 bases from V and 3 bases from J, with 21 bases in between. Germline loops: CDR1 MNHEY, CDR2 SVGEGT. CDR3 DNA sequence: TGTGCCAGCAGCTCCACGGGACTTGGACACCTCTACAATGAGCAGTTCTTC. Translation: CASSSTGLGHLYNEQFF.

This clonotype has a handful of counts. V usage is TRBV21-1 and J usage is TRBJ2-7; no check of the table's D call, TRBD1, against the DNA was made. TRBV21-1 is given as a pseudogene. The CDR3 covers 16 residues. The CDR3 is CASSKCTGGDSYEQYF. CDR3 bases: TGTGCCAGCAGCAAATGCACAGGGGGGGACTCCTACGAGCAGTACTTC.

CDR3 loop: CSARLSDDNEKLFF. The DNA of the CDR3 is TGCAGTGCCCGGTTGTCCGACGATAATGAAAAACTGTTTTTT. The chain combines TRBV20-1 with TRBJ1-4, with D uncertain. CDR1 is DFQATT and CDR2 is SNEGSKA in the germline V gene (reference sequence). The CDR3 covers 14 residues. V lost 6 bases to trimming and J lost 4 bases, with 15 bases between them.

This clonotype was seen a few times. The chain recombines TRBV7-2 with TRBJ2-7, with 9 bases fitting TRBD2. V shed 4 bases and J 3 bases; nucleotides not matched to a gene: 4. This CDR3 contains 14 residues. CDR1 is SGHTA and CDR2 is FQGNSA in the germline V gene. The CDR3 DNA sequence: TGTGCCAGCAGCTCGGGACTAGCTATCTACGAGCAGTACTTC. This encodes CASSSGLAIYEQYF. The whole variable domain, filled in from reference TRBV7-2 and TRBJ2-7, reads GAGVSQSPSNKVTEKGKDVELRCDPISGHTALYWYRQSLGQGLEFLIYFQGNSAPDKSGLPSDRFSAERTGGSVSTLTIQRTQQEDSAVYLCASSSGLAIYEQYFGPGTRLTVT.

This clonotype was found many times. The chain uses TRBV7-9 and TRBJ1-1; D call uncertain. Germline V lookup: CDR1 SEHNR, CDR2 FQNEAQ (reference sequence). V shed 5 bases and J shed 4 bases, with 14 bases lying between them. The length of the CDR3 is 14 residues. CDR3 in amino acids: CASSPLYRTTEAFF. The CDR3 nucleotides read TGTGCCAGCAGCCCATTGTATCGGACCACTGAAGCTTTCTTT.

In this sample, this clonotype turned up a few times. The J gene is TRBJ2-3, the V gene TRBV6-4; the D gene is possibly TRBD2 (6 bases). Trimming took 6 bases from V and 1 from J, leaving 14 bases between them. This CDR3 is built from 15 residues. Germline assignment: CDR1 MRHNA and CDR2 SNTAGT. For the CDR3, the DNA is TGTGCCAGCAGCGCCCTCGGAGGGGGCACAGATACGCAGTATTTT. It translates to CASSALGGGTDTQYF.